The 9 T cell receptor beta chains below were found in one sample sequenced in a study of blood T cells in healthy people across ages. A sample-barcoded 5' primer and a J-beta primer mix were used in a second PCR of roughly 6 to 11 cycles. TCRdb passed the 5' RACE reads through MiXCR, listing each CDR3 protein once. The sample includes about 770,000 distinct CDR3 sequences, more than 40% seen only once; the top ten take around 21%. What was sequenced was blood. The receptors stem from a man aged 55 to 70 in good health.

V is TRBV6-2 or TRBV6-3 and J is TRBJ1-4; D is ambiguous. This CDR3 has 15 residues. V lost 3 bases to trimming and J lost 0 bases, with 8 bases between them. Germline CDR1 MNHEY, CDR2 SVGEGT. Here the CDR3 DNA reads TGTGCCAGCAGTTATCGACGGACAACTAATGAAAAACTGTTTTTT. Amino acids: CASSYRRTTNEKLFF.

On this clonotype itself: The junction and the germline gene differ at one end; a read error may be behind it. V is TRBV6-2 or TRBV6-3 and J is TRBJ2-7, with D unclear. The CDR3 extends over 12 amino acids. Germline V CDR1 and CDR2: MNHEY, SVGEGT. The CDR3 region has the DNA TGTGCCAGCAATTACGCCGGTAACGAGCAGTACTTC. Translated, it gives CASNYAGNEQYF.

As concerns this clonotype: The junction departs from germline at one end; a sequencing error may be responsible. The chain carries TRBV4-1 and TRBJ2-5; no reliable D call. The DNA end is more similar to TRBJ2-7, so the J call may be wrong. Germline lookup yields CDR1 MGHRA and CDR2 YSYEKL. There are 14 residues in the CDR3. The CDR3 reads CASSQDSPDYEQYF. CDR3 nucleotides: TGCGCCAGCAGTCAAGATTCTCCTGACTACGAGCAGTACTTC.

V gene TRBV7-8 combines with J gene TRBJ2-3; tentatively, D is TRBD1 or TRBD2 (6 bases each). The V gene lost 3 bases and the J gene lost 6 bases, with 19 bases spanning the gap. Per germline, CDR1 SGHVS and CDR2 FQNEAQ. CDR3 length: 16 residues. This CDR3 reads CASSLALGGSGDTQYF. The CDR3 DNA reads as TGTGCCAGCAGCTTGGCCCTGGGGGGCTCGGGTGATACGCAGTATTTT.

The chain has TRBV7-6 and TRBJ2-5; 11 nucleotides agree with TRBD2. CDR3 size: 17 residues. The trim removed 5 bases at V and 0 bases at J, leaving 8 bases unmatched. From germline, CDR1 is SGHVS and CDR2 FNYEAQ. CDR3 protein: CASSAAGLAVNQETQYF. For the CDR3, the DNA is TGTGCCAGCAGCGCTGCGGGACTAGCGGTGAACCAAGAGACCCAGTACTTC.

This clonotype was observed a handful of times. This chain connects TRBV12-3 or TRBV12-4 to TRBJ2-3; 8 nucleotides line up with TRBD1. The CDR3 totals 13 residues. V shed 6 bases and J 2 bases; nucleotides not matched to a gene: 1. In DNA form, the CDR3 reads TGTGCCAGCAGGGGACAGGTCACAGATACGCAGTATTTT. Protein sequence: CASRGQVTDTQYF.

The chain employs TRBV4-1 and TRBJ2-5; a possible D gene is TRBD2 (6 bases). The CDR3 contains 16 residues. Trimming cost V 0 bases and J 5 bases, with 16 bases left between them. CDR1 is MGHRA and CDR2 is YSYEKL in the germline V gene. The CDR3 sequence is CASSQDGRGGGETQYF. The CDR3, as DNA: TGCGCCAGCAGCCAAGATGGTCGCGGAGGAGGGGAGACCCAGTACTTC.

CDR3 protein: CASSLAQVRQETQYF. DNA for the CDR3: TGTGCCAGCAGCTTAGCACAGGTTCGCCAAGAGACCCAGTACTTC. The rearrangement joins TRBV7-2 to TRBJ2-5, with D maybe TRBD1 (5 bases). V was cut by 0 bases and J by 1 base, with 9 bases left in between. This CDR3 region has 15 residues. The V gene's germline CDR1 is SGHTA and CDR2 FQGNSA.

J is TRBJ2-7 and V is TRBV27; the D gene is possibly TRBD1 (6 bases). Trimming pared 5 bases from V and 0 bases from J, leaving 14 bases between. The CDR3 totals 15 residues. From germline, CDR1 is MNHEY and CDR2 SMNVEV (reference sequence). As DNA, the CDR3 is TGTGCCAGCAGTGCCGACAGGAGACGCTCCTACGAGCAGTACTTC. Its protein product is CASSADRRRSYEQYF.